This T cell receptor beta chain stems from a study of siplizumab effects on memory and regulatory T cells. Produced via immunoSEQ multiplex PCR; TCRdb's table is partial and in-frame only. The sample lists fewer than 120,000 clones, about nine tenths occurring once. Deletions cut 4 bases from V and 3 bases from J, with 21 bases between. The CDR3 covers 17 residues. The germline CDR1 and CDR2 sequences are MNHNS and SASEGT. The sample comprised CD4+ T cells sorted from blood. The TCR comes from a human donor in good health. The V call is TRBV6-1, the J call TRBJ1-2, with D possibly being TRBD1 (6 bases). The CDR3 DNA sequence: TGTGCCAGCAGTGCTGGTTCCGGGAACAGGGTGCACTATGGCTACACCTTC. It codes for CASSAGSGNRVHYGYTF.